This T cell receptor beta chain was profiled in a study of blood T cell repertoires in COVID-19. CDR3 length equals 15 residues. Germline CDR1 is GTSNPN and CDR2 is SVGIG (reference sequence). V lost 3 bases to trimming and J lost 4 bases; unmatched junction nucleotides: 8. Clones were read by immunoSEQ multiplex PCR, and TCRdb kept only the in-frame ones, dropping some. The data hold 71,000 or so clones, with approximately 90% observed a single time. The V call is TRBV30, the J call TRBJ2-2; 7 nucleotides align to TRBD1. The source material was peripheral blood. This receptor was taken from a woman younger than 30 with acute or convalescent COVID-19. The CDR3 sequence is CAWSGKGQSTGELFF. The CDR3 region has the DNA TGTGCCTGGAGCGGGAAGGGACAGTCCACCGGGGAGCTGTTTTTT. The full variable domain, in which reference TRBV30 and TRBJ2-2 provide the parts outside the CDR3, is SQTIHQWPATLVQPVGSPLSLECTVEGTSNPNLYWYRQAAGRGLQLLFYSVGIGQISSEVPQNLSASRPQDRQFILSSKKLLLSDSGFYLCAWSGKGQSTGELFFGEGSRLTVL.